Following are 24 T cell receptor beta chains from one sample sequenced in a study of blood T cell repertoires in COVID-19. The data were produced by immunoSEQ multiplex PCR, yet TCRdb's version contains in-frame clones alone and is incomplete. This table holds roughly 97,000 clones, about 79% found once. Sequenced material: peripheral blood. The receptors were sampled from an elderly woman with active or convalescent COVID-19.

This clone was seen more than once but under ten times. V usage is TRBV30 and J usage is TRBJ1-2; D ambiguous. The CDR3 extends over 11 amino acids. CDR1 GTSNPN and CDR2 SVGIG come from the germline V gene (reference sequence). Trimming removed 2 bases at V and 8 bases at J, with 9 bases between. The CDR3 is CAWSNSGGYTF. The CDR3 bases are TGTGCCTGGAGTAATTCGGGGGGCTACACCTTC.

The chain couples TRBV27 to TRBJ2-2; no clear D gene. Germline CDR1 and CDR2: MNHEY and SMNVEV (reference sequence). The CDR3 has 13 amino acids. Between the trimmed V and J ends, which lost 4 bases and 2 bases, there was a span of 5 bases. The CDR3 here is CASSYRNTGELFF. CDR3 coding DNA: TGTGCCAGCAGTTACAGAAACACCGGGGAGCTGTTTTTT.

The chain carries TRBV2 and TRBJ1-2; 7 bases are shared with TRBD1. Losses at the gene ends were 1 base for V and 4 bases for J; bases not matched to a gene: 12. The CDR3 extends over 17 amino acids. Germline lookup yields CDR1 SNHLY and CDR2 FYNNEI. The CDR3 bases are TGTGCCAGCAGTGAAGAGGGGGGACAGTTGATCCCCTATGGCTACACCTTC. Residues: CASSEEGGQLIPYGYTF. Full variable domain (remainder filled in from reference TRBV2 and TRBJ1-2): EPEVTQTPSHQVTQMGQEVILRCVPISNHLYFYWYRQILGQKVEFLVSFYNNEISEKSEIFDDQFSVERPDGSNFTLKIRSTKLEDSAMYFCASSEEGGQLIPYGYTFGSGTRLTVV.

The chain combines TRBV6-1 with TRBJ2-7, with TRBD2 identical over 9 bases. This CDR3 contains 16 residues. CDR1 MNHNS and CDR2 SASEGT come from the germline V gene. Losses at the gene ends were 0 bases for V and 6 bases for J; bases not matched to a gene: 9. The CDR3: CASSEARSGGRVEQYF. Here the CDR3 DNA reads TGTGCCAGCAGTGAAGCTCGGAGCGGGGGGCGGGTCGAGCAGTACTTC.

V is TRBV15 and J is TRBJ2-3; TRBD1 matches at 10 bases. Germline CDR1 reads LNHNV; CDR2 reads YYDKDF (reference sequence). The CDR3 contains 16 residues. The J segment lost 1 base and the V segment lost 1 base, leaving 2 bases of the junction unmatched. The DNA of the CDR3 is TGTGCCACCAGCAGAGGACAGGGGGCGCGCACAGATACGCAGTATTTT. Residues: CATSRGQGARTDTQYF. The variable domain in full, with the rest retrieved from reference TRBV15 and TRBJ2-3, is DAMVIQNPRYQVTQFGKPVTLSCSQTLNHNVMYWYQQKSSQAPKLLFHYYDKDFNNEADTPDNFQSRRPNTSFCFLDIRSPGLGDTAMYLCATSRGQGARTDTQYFGPGTRLTVL.

The rearrangement joins TRBV5-1 to TRBJ1-1; D may be TRBD1 (6 bases). V was shortened by 5 bases and J by 5 bases, with 13 bases between the two germline ends. This CDR3 region has 13 residues. Germline CDR1 reads SGHRS; CDR2 reads YFSETQ. The chain's CDR3 is CASRRGGDTEAFF. The CDR3 region has the DNA TGCGCCAGCAGGAGGGGGGGAGATACTGAAGCTTTCTTT.

This clone has just a few counts. V is TRBV2 and J is TRBJ2-1; 8 positions agree with TRBD1. This CDR3 is 16 amino acids long. Germline CDR1 reads SNHLY; CDR2 reads FYNNEI. V shed 4 bases, J shed 8 bases, and the junction held 13 bases outside the gene matches. The CDR3 spells CASSASDRGITDEQFF. The CDR3 nucleotides read TGTGCCAGCAGTGCGTCCGACAGGGGAATTACCGATGAGCAGTTCTTC.

J is TRBJ1-5 and V is TRBV4-2; D remains ambiguous. The germline gives CDR1 LGHNA, CDR2 YNFKEQ. V was pared by 0 bases and J by 4 bases, with 16 bases between. CDR3 size: 17 residues. In DNA, the CDR3 is TGTGCCAGCAGCCAAGACCGCGGCAATTCCCTAAATCAGCCCCAGCATTTT. Translated: CASSQDRGNSLNQPQHF.

The gene calls are TRBV28 and TRBJ2-2, with a weak D call TRBD2 (6 bases). CDR1 and CDR2 (germline): MDHEN, SYDVKM. Trimming pared 3 bases from V and 4 bases from J, leaving 12 bases between. CDR3 length: 15 residues. The CDR3 region is CASSLSSGVTGELFF. For the CDR3, the DNA is TGTGCCAGCAGTTTGAGTAGCGGAGTCACCGGGGAGCTGTTTTTT. The variable domain in full, with the rest retrieved from reference TRBV28 and TRBJ2-2, is DVKVTQSSRYLVKRTGEKVFLECVQDMDHENMFWYRQDPGLGLRLIYFSYDVKMKEKGDIPEGYSVSREKKERFSLILESASTNQTSMYLCASSLSSGVTGELFFGEGSRLTVL.

This clone has at least ten counts. The chain recombines TRBV28 with TRBJ2-1; TRBD2 is a possible D gene (6 bases). Germline V gene sequence: CDR1 MDHEN, CDR2 SYDVKM. V lost 6 bases and J lost 6, with 21 bases in between. The CDR3 covers 16 residues. Here the CDR3 DNA reads TGTGCCAGCAGCCCTCTTATCGGGAGAGGAGGCAATGAGCAGTTCTTC. Translated: CASSPLIGRGGNEQFF.

V gene TRBV12-3 or TRBV12-4 combines with J gene TRBJ1-1, with D possibly matching TRBD1 (6 bases). The CDR3 is 13 amino acids. The V end lost 6 bases, the J end lost 3 bases, and 11 bases lay between the germline ends. In nucleotides, the CDR3 is TGTGCCAGCAGAGCCAGGGGCGACACTGAAGCTTTCTTT. Protein product: CASRARGDTEAFF.

V is TRBV10-2 and J is TRBJ1-1; D is perhaps TRBD1 (6 bases). Germline V gene lookup returns CDR1 WSHSY and CDR2 SAAADI. V gave up 6 bases and J gave up 5 bases, with 10 bases separating them. The CDR3 covers 12 residues. In nucleotides, the CDR3 is TGCGCCAGCAGACAGGGAGGGACTGAAGCTTTCTTT. This codes for CASRQGGTEAFF.

The J gene is TRBJ2-7, the V gene TRBV7-9; the match to TRBD1 covers 8 bases. The CDR3 contains 16 residues. With 5 bases clipped from V and 5 bases from J, the junction kept 14 bases outside the gene matches. The germline gives CDR1 SEHNR, CDR2 FQNEAQ (reference sequence). The CDR3 spells CASSTTTRGQENEQYF. CDR3 coding DNA: TGTGCCAGCAGCACGACTACACGGGGACAGGAAAACGAGCAGTACTTC.

This clone was seen a handful of times. The V and J genes are TRBV2 and TRBJ2-7; D not resolved. The V gene lost 6 bases and the J gene lost 4 bases, with 13 bases spanning the gap. The CDR3 extends over 13 amino acids. The germline CDR1 and CDR2 sequences are SNHLY and FYNNEI. This CDR3 reads CASRATDTYEQYF. Here the CDR3 DNA reads TGTGCCAGCAGGGCTACTGACACTTACGAGCAGTACTTC.

This clone was found a few times. CDR3 nucleotides: TGTGCCAGTAAGGTCGACTCCTCTGGAAACACCATATATTTT. This sequence encodes CASKVDSSGNTIYF. This chain uses TRBV19 with TRBJ1-3; D is undetermined. V lost 7 bases and J 0 bases, leaving 10 bases between the germline ends. This CDR3 contains 14 residues. Germline assignment: CDR1 LNHDA and CDR2 SQIVND (reference sequence). The whole variable domain, filled in from reference TRBV19 and TRBJ1-3, reads DGGITQSPKYLFRKEGQNVTLSCEQNLNHDAMYWYRQDPGQGLRLIYYSQIVNDFQKGDIAEGYSVSREKKESFPLTVTSAQKNPTAFYLCASKVDSSGNTIYFGEGSWLTVV.

The chain links TRBV19 to TRBJ2-7; tentatively, D is TRBD2 (6 bases). Germline CDR1 and CDR2: LNHDA and SQIVND (reference sequence). The CDR3 sequence is 16 residues long. Trimming stripped 5 bases from V and 4 bases from J, with 21 bases between. For the CDR3, the DNA is TGTGCCAGTAGTTCAAGCCGGGAGAAATTCTCTTACGAGCAGTACTTC. This translates into CASSSSREKFSYEQYF.

This clone occurred a few times. V gene TRBV11-2 combines with J gene TRBJ2-3, with 10 bases identical to TRBD2. CDR3 size: 16 residues. CDR1 is SGHAT and CDR2 is FQNNGV in the germline V gene. V shed 1 base and J 1 base; nucleotides not matched to a gene: 2. CDR3 coding DNA: TGTGCCAGCAGCTTAGGGACTAGCGGACGCACAGATACGCAGTATTTT. It is translated as CASSLGTSGRTDTQYF.

CDR3 sequence: CASSLSGQYRPQHF. The CDR3 DNA reads TGTGCCAGCAGTTTATCCGGACAGTACAGGCCCCAGCATTTT. The rearrangement joins TRBV27 to TRBJ1-5; tentative D call: TRBD1 (6 bases). The CDR3 length is 14 residues. Germline values: CDR1 MNHEY, CDR2 SMNVEV (reference sequence). Trimming shortened V by 0 bases and J by 9 bases, and 12 bases separated the two germline ends.

This chain connects TRBV28 to TRBJ1-1; D call uncertain. The CDR3 length is 11 residues. CDR1 MDHEN and CDR2 SYDVKM come from the germline V gene. Trimming took off 6 bases at V and 6 bases at J, with 8 bases between the two ends. CDR3: CASSSVSEAFF. CDR3 in DNA: TGTGCCAGCAGCTCGGTTTCTGAAGCTTTCTTT.

This sequence joins TRBV20-1 and TRBJ2-2; 12 nucleotides align to TRBD2. J gave up 2 bases and V 3 bases, and 4 bases lay outside the gene matches. This CDR3 is built from 16 residues. Germline CDR1 reads DFQATT; CDR2 reads SNEGSKA (reference sequence). The CDR3 loop reads CSASGLAGLNTGELFF. The CDR3 bases are TGCAGTGCTAGTGGACTAGCGGGACTAAACACCGGGGAGCTGTTTTTT.

This clone was observed a few times. V and J are TRBV9 and TRBJ1-4; 8 bases are shared with TRBD1. CDR3 length equals 16 residues. Germline V lookup: CDR1 SGDLS, CDR2 YYNGEE. The V segment lost 3 bases and the J segment 11 bases; nucleotides outside the gene matches: 15. Here the CDR3 DNA reads TGTGCCAGCAGCGCCGGTGACAGGGGAGGCCTTGGGAAACTGTTTTTT. Protein sequence: CASSAGDRGGLGKLFF. Full variable domain (remainder filled in from reference TRBV9 and TRBJ1-4): DSGVTQTPKHLITATGQRVTLRCSPRSGDLSVYWYQQSLDQGLQFLIQYYNGEERAKGNILERFSAQQFPDLHSELNLSSLELGDSALYFCASSAGDRGGLGKLFFGSGTQLSVL.

The chain employs TRBV6-5 and TRBJ1-2; possibly TRBD1 for D (6 bases). V was trimmed by 6 bases and J by 8 bases, leaving 19 bases between them. The CDR3 totals 14 residues. Germline values: CDR1 MNHEY, CDR2 SVGAGI. The CDR3, as DNA: TGTGCCAGCAGCTGGGGGGGGCAGGGTACGGGCTACACCTTC. Protein product: CASSWGGQGTGYTF.

V is TRBV3-1 (or the pseudogene TRBV3-2) and J is TRBJ2-6; D not resolved. The germline V and J ends were trimmed by 2 bases and 3 bases, with 2 bases remaining between them. CDR3 length: 13 amino acids. Germline V lookup: CDR1 LGHDT, CDR2 YNNKEL (reference sequence). The CDR3 DNA sequence: TGTGCCAGCAGCCAATATGGGGCCAACGTCCTGACTTTC. As protein: CASSQYGANVLTF.

This rearrangement joins TRBV6-5 to TRBJ1-5; maybe TRBD1 (6 bases). CDR1 MNHEY and CDR2 SVGAGI come from the germline V gene. The V and J ends lost 4 bases and 1 base respectively, with 11 bases between them. The CDR3 sequence is 15 residues long. The chain's CDR3 is CASSSGTLSNQPQHF. The DNA for the CDR3 is TGTGCCAGCAGTTCCGGGACATTAAGCAATCAGCCCCAGCATTTT.